This T cell receptor beta chain appears in the sequencing data of a study of OX40 agonist ivuxolimab in advanced cancers. The wider study: Administration of intravenous ivuxolimab to patients occurred every 2 weeks at 0.01 to 10 mg/kg. Patients treated during dose escalation were battling hepatocellular carcinoma, melanoma, renal cell or head and neck cancer.

Comments on this clone: No antigen is known for it.

The germline V and J ends were trimmed by 10 bases and 0 bases, with 16 bases remaining between them. The germline V gene has CDR1 SGHVS and CDR2 FQNEAQ. The CDR3 has 14 amino acids. Findings and limits, study-wide: Dose levels from 0.1 to 3.0 mg/kg saw CD4+ and CD8+ blood T cells expand clonally by week 6.

Profiling relied on immunoSEQ multiplex PCR, and the TCRdb table lists in-frame clones only, not all of them. The sample shows 77,000 or so clones, roughly 90% of them seen only once. The sequence came from an adult with an advanced solid tumor such as melanoma, head and neck, liver or kidney cancer. This chain joins TRBV7-8 and TRBJ2-7; no firm D call. Sequenced material: CD4+ or CD8+ T cells sorted from blood, taken in a trial of the OX40 agonist ivuxolimab. DNA for the CDR3: TGTGCCACCTCGAAGGACGTTTTCTCCTACGAGCAGTACTTC. It codes for CATSKDVFSYEQYF. Supplemented by reference TRBV7-8 and TRBJ2-7, the full variable domain reads GAGVSQSPRYKVAKRGQDVALRCDPISGHVSLFWYQQALGQGPEFLTYFQNEAQLDKSGLPSDRFFAERPEGSVSTLKIQRTQQEDSAVYLCATSKDVFSYEQYFGPGTRLTVT.